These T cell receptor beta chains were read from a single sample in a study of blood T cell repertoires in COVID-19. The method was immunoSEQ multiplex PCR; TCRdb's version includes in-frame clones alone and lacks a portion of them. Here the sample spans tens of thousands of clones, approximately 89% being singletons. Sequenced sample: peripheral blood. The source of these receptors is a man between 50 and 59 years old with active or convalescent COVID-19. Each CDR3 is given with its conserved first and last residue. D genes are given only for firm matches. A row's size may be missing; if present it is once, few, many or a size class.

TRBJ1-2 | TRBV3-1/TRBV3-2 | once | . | CASSPRTANYGYTF | TGTGCCAGCAGCCCTCGGACAGCTAACTATGGCTACACCTTC
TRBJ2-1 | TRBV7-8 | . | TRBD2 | CASSLVRLSGGINEQFF | TGTGCCAGCAGCTTAGTGCGTCTGAGCGGGGGGATCAATGAGCAGTTCTTC
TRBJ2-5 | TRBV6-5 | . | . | CASSYGAARETQYF | TGTGCCAGCAGTTACGGGGCAGCTAGGGAGACCCAGTACTTC
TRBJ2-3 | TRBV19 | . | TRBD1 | CASSSLYFTGTDTDTQYF | TGTGCCAGTAGTAGCCTCTATTTCACCGGGACAGACACAGATACGCAGTATTTT
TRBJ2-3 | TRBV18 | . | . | CASSPGSLGSTDTQYF | TGTGCCAGCTCACCGGGGAGTTTGGGTAGCACAGATACGCAGTATTTT
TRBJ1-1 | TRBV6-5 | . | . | CASRTDINTEAFF | TGTGCCAGCAGAACAGACATAAACACTGAAGCTTTCTTT
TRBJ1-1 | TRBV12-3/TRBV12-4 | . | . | CASTHGGEAFF | TGTGCCAGCACCCACGGGGGTGAAGCTTTCTTT
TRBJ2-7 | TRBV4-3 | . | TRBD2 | CASSQDLTSGGAYEQYF | TGCGCCAGCAGCCAAGATCTGACTAGCGGGGGGGCTTACGAGCAGTACTTC
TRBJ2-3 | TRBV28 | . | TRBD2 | CASSLGGGRGDTQYF | TGTGCCAGCAGTTTAGGCGGGGGTCGGGGAGATACGCAGTATTTT
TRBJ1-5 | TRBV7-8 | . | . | CASSKDSYSNQPQHF | TGTGCCAGCAGCAAGGACAGTTATAGCAATCAGCCCCAGCATTTT
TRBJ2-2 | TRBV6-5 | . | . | CASSYSSGASGELFF | TGTGCCAGCAGTTACTCGTCAGGGGCGTCCGGGGAGCTGTTTTTT
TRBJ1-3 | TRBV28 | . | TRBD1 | CASSSQGEGAGNTIYF | TGTGCCAGCAGTTCACAGGGGGAAGGGGCTGGAAACACCATATATTTT
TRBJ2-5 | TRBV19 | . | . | CASSMFGEGETQYF | TGTGCCAGTAGTATGTTCGGGGAAGGAGAGACCCAGTACTTC
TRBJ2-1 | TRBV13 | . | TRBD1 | CASSRDREWGNEQFF | TGTGCCAGCAGTAGGGACAGGGAGTGGGGCAATGAGCAGTTCTTC
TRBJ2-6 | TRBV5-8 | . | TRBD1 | CASSLKDRSSNVLTF | TGTGCCAGCAGCTTGAAGGACAGGTCGTCCAACGTCCTGACTTTC
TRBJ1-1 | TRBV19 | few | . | CASSITGGNTEAFF | TGTGCCAGTAGTATCACAGGCGGAAACACTGAAGCTTTCTTT
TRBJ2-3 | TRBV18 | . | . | CASSPDRSTDTQYF | TGTGCCAGCTCACCTGACAGGTCCACAGATACGCAGTATTTT
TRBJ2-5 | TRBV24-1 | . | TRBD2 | CATSDPGLAGQETQYF | TGTGCCACCAGTGACCCCGGACTAGCGGGTCAAGAGACCCAGTACTTC
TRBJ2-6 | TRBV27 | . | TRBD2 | CASSFIAGVGANVLTF | TGTGCCAGCAGTTTCATTGCGGGGGTTGGGGCCAACGTCCTGACTTTC
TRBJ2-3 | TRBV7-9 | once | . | CASSDGRPPGPDTQYF | TGTGCCAGCAGCGATGGGAGGCCTCCAGGCCCAGATACGCAGTATTTT
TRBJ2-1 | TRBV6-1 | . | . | CASSERVGDAYNEQFF | TGTGCCAGCAGTGAAAGGGTAGGGGATGCGTACAATGAGCAGTTCTTC
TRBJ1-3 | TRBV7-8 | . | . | CASSSPPGRGSGNTIYF | TGTGCCAGCAGCTCCCCCCCCGGGAGGGGCTCTGGAAACACCATATATTTT
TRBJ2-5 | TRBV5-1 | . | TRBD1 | CASSPGQGAETQYF | TGCGCCAGCAGCCCGGGACAGGGGGCTGAGACCCAGTACTTC
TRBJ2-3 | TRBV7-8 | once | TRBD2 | CASSLGASGGTDTQYF | TGTGCCAGCAGCTTAGGAGCTAGCGGGGGCACAGATACGCAGTATTTT
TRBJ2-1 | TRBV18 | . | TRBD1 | CASSPGTGSNNEQFF | TGTGCCAGCTCACCAGGGACAGGGAGCAACAATGAGCAGTTCTTC
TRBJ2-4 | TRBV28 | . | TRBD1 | CASSLRDRNIQYF | TGTGCCAGCAGTTTAAGGGACAGGAACATTCAGTACTTC
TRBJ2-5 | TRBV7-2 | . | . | CASSLTAQETQYF | TGTGCCAGCAGCTTAACAGCCCAAGAGACCCAGTACTTC
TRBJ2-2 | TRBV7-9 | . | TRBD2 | CASSFGTSGTGELFF | TGTGCCAGCAGCTTTGGGACTAGCGGCACCGGGGAGCTGTTTTTT
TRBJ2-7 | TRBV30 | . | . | CAWIAVTYEQYF | TGTGCCTGGATAGCCGTTACCTACGAGCAGTACTTC
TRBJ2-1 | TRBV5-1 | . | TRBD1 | CASNLFRDRGFDEQFF | TGCGCCAGCAACCTATTCCGGGACAGGGGATTCGATGAGCAGTTCTTC
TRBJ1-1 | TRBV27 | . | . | CASSFGREGTEAFF | TGTGCCAGCAGTTTCGGCAGGGAGGGCACTGAAGCTTTCTTT
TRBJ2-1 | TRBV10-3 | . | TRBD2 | CAISESSGRYNEQFF | TGTGCCATCAGTGAGTCAAGCGGGAGATACAATGAGCAGTTCTTC
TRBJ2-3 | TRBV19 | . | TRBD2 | CASKPTSASTDTQYF | TGTGCCAGTAAGCCAACTAGCGCTAGCACAGATACGCAGTATTTT
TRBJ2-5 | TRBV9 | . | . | CASSPGLQSETQYF | TGTGCCAGCAGCCCGGGACTGCAGTCCGAGACCCAGTACTTC
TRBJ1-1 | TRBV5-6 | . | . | CASSYGQPRPLMNTEAFF | TGTGCCAGCAGCTATGGACAACCCCGGCCCCTTATGAACACTGAAGCTTTCTTT
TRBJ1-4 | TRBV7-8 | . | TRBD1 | CASSLTGTGGQEKLFF | TGTGCCAGCAGCTTGACCGGGACAGGGGGCCAGGAAAAACTGTTTTTT
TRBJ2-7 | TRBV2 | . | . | CASMSISYEQYF | TGTGCCAGCATGAGTATCTCCTACGAGCAGTACTTC
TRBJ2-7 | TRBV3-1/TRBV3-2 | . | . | CASSQVSYEQYF | TGTGCCAGCAGCCAAGTATCCTACGAGCAGTACTTC
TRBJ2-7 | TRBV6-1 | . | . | CASSDIRWQGNEQYF | TGTGCCAGCAGTGACATACGGTGGCAGGGAAACGAGCAGTACTTC
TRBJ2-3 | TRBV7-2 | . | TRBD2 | CASSLDGGIARDTQYF | TGTGCCAGCAGCTTAGACGGGGGGATAGCGAGAGATACGCAGTATTTT
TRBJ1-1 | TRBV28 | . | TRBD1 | CASSPYDRVNSEAFF | TGTGCCAGCAGCCCTTACGACAGGGTTAATTCTGAAGCTTTCTTT
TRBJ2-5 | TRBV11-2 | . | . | CASSFGQSQETQYF | TGTGCCAGCAGCTTTGGGCAGAGTCAAGAGACCCAGTACTTC